Here is one TCR beta chain with its context. What it binds is unknown. The CDR3 contains 17 residues. CDR1 is MDHEN, CDR2 SYDVKM, per germline. V gave up 5 bases and J gave up 6 bases; unmatched junction bases: 18. PCR employed 60 Vbeta and 13 Jbeta primers. Libraries were prepared by immunoSEQ multiplex PCR; TCRdb keeps only in-frame clonotypes and omits some of them. The sample lists about 130,000 clones; approximately 61% were seen once. This specimen belongs to a study of cytomegalovirus exposure and HLA in healthy donors. Broader study findings: Certain indistinguishable V segments, among them TRBV6-2 and TRBV6-3, were excluded. Across donors, presence/absence analyses took sequencing depth to be roughly uniform.

The J gene is TRBJ1-2, the V gene TRBV28; 7 bases fit TRBD1. Sequencing was done on a sample of PBMCs. The receptor was derived from a man aged 25 to 40 in good health and CMV-seropositive. CDR3 loop: CASSVLGSTGTADGYTF. The DNA of the CDR3 is TGTGCCAGCAGTGTGCTAGGGTCCACCGGGACAGCCGATGGCTACACCTTC.